This TCR beta chain was found in a study of T cells after yellow fever vaccination. This clonotype was observed at least ten times. The ends lost 2 bases at V and 1 base at J; junction bases unmatched: 6. This CDR3 is 17 amino acids long. Per the germline V gene, CDR1 is SGHTA and CDR2 is FQGNSA. They built TCR cDNA with 5'RACE template switching, a step that put in a universal primer site and UMIs. TCRdb independently ran MiXCR on the 5' RACE reads; one entry per CDR3 protein. The sample holds about 22,000 distinct CDR3 sequences; roughly 5.5% are singletons and the top ten take 20%. The chain combines TRBV7-2 with TRBJ2-3, with 10 positions matching TRBD2. The TCR originated in a man aged 18 to 35 who received the YFV17D yellow fever vaccine. The specimen comprised PBMCs, either bulk or a sorted T-cell subset (CD4+, CD8+, memory, or dextramer-sorted; not recorded which), sampled more than 40 days after the first yellow fever vaccination. This CDR3 reads CASSLSALAGGTDTQYF. The CDR3 DNA sequence: TGTGCCAGCAGCTTATCCGCGCTAGCGGGGGGCACAGATACGCAGTATTTT. The complete variable domain, with remaining parts taken from reference TRBV7-2 and TRBJ2-3, reads GAGVSQSPSNKVTEKGKDVELRCDPISGHTALYWYRQSLGQGLEFLIYFQGNSAPDKSGLPSDRFSAERTGGSVSTLTIQRTQQEDSAVYLCASSLSALAGGTDTQYFGPGTRLTVL.